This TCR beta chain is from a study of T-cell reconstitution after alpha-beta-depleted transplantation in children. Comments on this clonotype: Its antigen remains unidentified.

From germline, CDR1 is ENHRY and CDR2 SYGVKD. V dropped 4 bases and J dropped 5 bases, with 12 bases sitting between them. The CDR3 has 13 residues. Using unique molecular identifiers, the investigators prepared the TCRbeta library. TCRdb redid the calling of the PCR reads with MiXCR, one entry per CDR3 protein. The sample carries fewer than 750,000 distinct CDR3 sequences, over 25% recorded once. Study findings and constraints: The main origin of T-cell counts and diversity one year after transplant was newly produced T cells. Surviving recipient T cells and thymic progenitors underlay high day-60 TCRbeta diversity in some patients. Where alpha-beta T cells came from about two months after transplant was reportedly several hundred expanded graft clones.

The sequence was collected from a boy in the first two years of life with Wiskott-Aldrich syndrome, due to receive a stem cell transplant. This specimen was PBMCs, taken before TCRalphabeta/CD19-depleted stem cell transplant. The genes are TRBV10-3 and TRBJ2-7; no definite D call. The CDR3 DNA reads TGTGCCATCAGTGTTGTTCAGGACCACGAGCAGTACTTC. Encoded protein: CAISVVQDHEQYF.